The 6 T cell receptor beta chains below were found in one sample sequenced in a study of control samples from healthy donors and cancer patients. Here immunoSEQ multiplex PCR was the method, and the copy in TCRdb shows in-frame clones only, minus some. The table has 60,000 to 65,000 clones, roughly 85% seen once. The sequenced sample consisted of blood. The receptors were gathered from a man between 40 and 49 years old in good health.

This clone has only one observation. The J gene is TRBJ2-1, the V gene TRBV5-1, with 12 bases fitting TRBD2. CDR3 length equals 16 residues. Trimming removed 3 bases from V and 2 bases from J; junction bases left unmatched: 3. The germline CDR1 and CDR2 sequences are SGHRS and YFSETQ. CDR3 nucleotide sequence: TGCGCCAGCAGCTCTCCTAGCGGGGGGGCCTACAATGAGCAGTTCTTC. It specifies CASSSPSGGAYNEQFF.

The V and J genes are TRBV19 and TRBJ2-1; 7 nucleotides agree with TRBD1. This CDR3 is 14 amino acids long. Trimming at V came to 4 bases and at J to 4 bases, leaving 4 bases not matched to a gene. Per germline, CDR1 LNHDA and CDR2 SQIVND (reference sequence). The CDR3 nucleotides read TGTGCCAGTAGTACGGGACAGCGTTACAATGAGCAGTTCTTC. Protein product: CASSTGQRYNEQFF.

This clone was observed a single time. V and J are TRBV9 and TRBJ1-3; no clear D. V shed 6 bases and J shed 4 bases, with 14 bases lying between them. The germline gives CDR1 SGDLS, CDR2 YYNGEE. The CDR3 spans 14 residues. CDR3 sequence reads: CASNAGNDGNTIYF. In DNA form, the CDR3 reads TGTGCCAGCAATGCAGGTAACGACGGAAACACCATATATTTT.

The rearrangement links TRBV11-3 to TRBJ2-1, with TRBD2 identical over 7 bases. V lost 5 bases, J lost 9 bases, and 4 bases stayed unmatched. The V gene's germline CDR1 is SGHNT and CDR2 YENEEA. The CDR3 covers 12 residues. The CDR3 DNA reads TGTGCCAGCAGCCCTAGCGGCACTGAGCAGTTCTTC. This gives the protein CASSPSGTEQFF.

The chain carries TRBV29-1 and TRBJ1-3, with unresolved D. This CDR3 comprises 12 residues. The V and J ends lost 4 bases and 9 bases respectively, with 13 bases between them. Germline V gene sequence: CDR1 SQVTM, CDR2 ANQGSEA. The CDR3 DNA sequence: TGCAGCGTTGCACCGACCTCGGGCACCATATATTTT. Its translation: CSVAPTSGTIYF.

The V call is TRBV11-3, the J call TRBJ1-2; TRBD1 might be the D (5 bases). There are 15 residues in the CDR3. V gave up 3 bases and J gave up 1 base, with 12 bases separating them. Per the germline V gene, CDR1 is SGHNT and CDR2 is YENEEA. The CDR3: CASSFGDSDNYGYTF. CDR3 sequence (DNA): TGTGCCAGCAGCTTTGGGGACTCAGATAACTATGGCTACACCTTC.